These 22 T cell receptor beta chains originate from one sample sequenced in a study of CD8 T cells in ankylosing spondylitis. Study-level findings and limits: Characteristic, it appeared, of ankylosing spondylitis blood was a TCR beta motif of roughly eight highly homologous variants.

In TCRdb, the 5' RACE reads were re-called with MiXCR into one record per CDR3 protein. This repertoire shows roughly 700,000 distinct CDR3 sequences, roughly 19% found once; its top ten account for about 19%. These TCRs are of unknown antigen specificity. The sequencing input was blood, either unsorted or a sorted T cell fraction (not recorded which). Receptors were obtained from a male donor with ankylosing spondylitis.

As for this clonotype: A much larger clone sits a single nucleotide away, making a read error possible. The rearrangement uses TRBV20-1 and TRBJ2-3, with 15 bases matching TRBD2. CDR3 length: 16 amino acids. Looked up from germline, CDR1 is DFQATT and CDR2 is SNEGSKA (reference sequence). V was clipped by 4 bases and J by 8 bases; unmatched bases: 10. CDR3 sequence: CSATGTSGRIIATQYF. The CDR3 region has the DNA TGCAGTGCTACTGGGACTAGCGGGAGGATAATAGCTACGCAGTATTTT.

This clonotype has just a few counts. The rearrangement links TRBV27 to TRBJ2-1; D unclear. V lost 2 bases, J lost 6 bases, and 5 bases lay in between. This CDR3 spans 12 amino acids. Germline V lookup: CDR1 MNHEY, CDR2 SMNVEV (reference sequence). The CDR3 DNA reads TGTGCCAGCAGTTTAACATCCAATGAGCAGTTCTTC. Protein product: CASSLTSNEQFF.

The genes are TRBV4-1 and TRBJ2-5; D is perhaps TRBD2 (7 bases). The V gene lost 1 base and the J gene lost 4 bases, with 16 bases spanning the gap. The CDR3 is 16 amino acids. Germline V gene sequence: CDR1 MGHRA, CDR2 YSYEKL. The CDR3 loop is CASSQVPEGGRETQYF. The CDR3, as DNA: TGCGCCAGCAGCCAAGTTCCGGAGGGGGGGCGAGAGACCCAGTACTTC.

The chain has TRBV4-3 and TRBJ1-1; no firm D call. Trimming took off 0 bases at V and 7 bases at J, with 15 bases between the two ends. The CDR3 sequence is 15 residues long. Germline lookup yields CDR1 LGHNA and CDR2 YSLEER. This CDR3 is CASSQDRELEHEAFF. CDR3 sequence (DNA): TGCGCCAGCAGCCAAGATAGGGAGTTGGAACATGAAGCTTTCTTT.

This chain connects TRBV6-1 to TRBJ2-1; TRBD1 agrees at 7 bases. CDR3 length: 14 residues. CDR1 and CDR2 from the germline V gene are MNHNS and SASEGT. The V and J ends lost 7 bases and 6 bases, in that order; junction bases with no gene match: 9. For the CDR3, the DNA is TGTGCCAGCAAAACAGGGGTTCGAACCAATGAGCAGTTCTTC. It translates to CASKTGVRTNEQFF.

V usage is TRBV6-2 or TRBV6-3 and J usage is TRBJ2-1; 10 bases line up with TRBD2. The length of the CDR3 is 17 residues. Germline CDR1 and CDR2: MNHEY and SVGEGT. The trim removed 8 bases at V and 2 bases at J, leaving 12 bases unmatched. The CDR3 sequence: CASLSRSGGATYNEQFF. The CDR3 DNA reads TGTGCCAGCCTGTCCCGAAGCGGGGGGGCTACCTACAATGAGCAGTTCTTC.

The gene calls are TRBV28 and TRBJ1-3; D not resolved. V lost 7 bases and J lost 2, with 12 bases in between. Germline loops: CDR1 MDHEN, CDR2 SYDVKM. CDR3 size: 14 residues. The CDR3: CASMVGLTGNTIYF. For the CDR3, the DNA is TGTGCCAGCATGGTAGGCCTCACTGGAAACACCATATATTTT.

This clonotype was detected only a few times. As DNA, the CDR3 is TGTGCCAGCAGTCCCTTAAGGGACAGGGGTTCCCAAAACATTCAGTACTTC. This encodes CASSPLRDRGSQNIQYF. This chain joins TRBV12-3 or TRBV12-4 and TRBJ2-4; 10 bases match TRBD1. The CDR3 loop spans 17 amino acids. With V trimmed by 5 bases and J by 5 bases, 12 bases remained unmatched.

This clonotype has only a few counts. The chain recombines TRBV10-3 with TRBJ2-5; D gene uncertain. Germline loops: CDR1 ENHRY, CDR2 SYGVKD. The germline V and J ends were trimmed by 6 bases and 5 bases, with 7 bases remaining between them. The CDR3 sequence is 11 residues long. CDR3 DNA sequence: TGTGCCATCAGCACAATGGAGACCCAGTACTTC. It codes for CAISTMETQYF.

This clonotype was seen more than once but under ten times. This sequence joins TRBV11-1 and TRBJ2-1, with 11 bases identical to TRBD2. The length of the CDR3 is 19 residues. V shed 0 bases and J 3 bases; nucleotides not matched to a gene: 10. In germline, CDR1 is SGHAT, CDR2 FQDESV (reference sequence). As DNA, the CDR3 is TGTGCCAGCAGCTTAGCGTCGGATAGCGGGGGGGCTTACTACAATGAGCAGTTCTTC. Amino acid sequence: CASSLASDSGGAYYNEQFF.

The chain recombines TRBV27 with TRBJ2-3, with 8 bases matching TRBD2. The CDR3 is 16 residues long. Germline CDR1 is MNHEY and CDR2 is SMNVEV (reference sequence). V was pared by 5 bases and J by 2 bases, with 9 bases of the junction left unmatched. The CDR3 DNA follows: TGTGCCAGCAGTAACCTACTAGCGGAGAACACAGATACGCAGTATTTT. Its translation is CASSNLLAENTDTQYF.

The rearrangement joins TRBV4-2 to TRBJ2-3, with no clear D. V lost 0 bases and J 5 bases, leaving 9 bases between the germline ends. The CDR3 runs to 14 residues. Germline CDR1 reads LGHNA; CDR2 reads YNFKEQ. CDR3 region: CASSQDKKGDTQYF. DNA of the CDR3: TGTGCCAGCAGCCAAGATAAAAAGGGAGATACGCAGTATTTT.

This clonotype was detected a few times. No DNA is shown, since the ends of the CDR3 on it are uncertain; the CDR3 is the one TCRdb lists. This sequence joins TRBV12-3 or TRBV12-4 and TRBJ2-7. The CDR3 region is 11 residues in length, termini included. CDR3 protein: CASILGNEQYF.

In DNA form, the CDR3 reads TGTGCTAGTGGTTACTCCGGGACAGGGGGCGACGAGACCCAGTACTTC. This codes for CASGYSGTGGDETQYF. The rearrangement links TRBV12-5 to TRBJ2-5; TRBD1 agrees at 12 bases. With V trimmed by 4 bases and J by 5 bases, 8 bases remained unmatched. CDR3 length: 16 amino acids. Per the germline V gene, CDR1 is LGHNT and CDR2 is FRNRAP.

This clonotype was seen more than once but under ten times. This sequence joins TRBV5-1 and TRBJ2-7; D is ambiguous. Germline lookup yields CDR1 SGHRS and CDR2 YFSETQ. The germline V and J ends were trimmed by 0 bases and 2 bases, with 9 bases remaining between them. The length of the CDR3 is 14 residues. CDR3 sequence (DNA): TGCGCCAGCAGCTTGGAGACCGTTACCTACGAGCAGTACTTC. Protein: CASSLETVTYEQYF.

This clonotype was seen at least ten times. J is TRBJ2-5 and V is TRBV27, with D possibly matching TRBD2 (6 bases). Germline values: CDR1 MNHEY, CDR2 SMNVEV (reference sequence). With 6 bases removed from V and 4 bases from J, the gap between germline ends came to 12 bases. This CDR3 has 13 amino acids. The CDR3 nucleotides read TGTGCCAGCAGGGGGTTCGGGAGAGAGACCCAGTACTTC. Translating it yields CASRGFGRETQYF.

This clonotype showed up many times. The CDR3, as DNA: TGCGCCAGCAGCTGGGCCGGGCCACTGAACACTGAAGCTTTCTTT. Translated, it gives CASSWAGPLNTEAFF. The rearrangement links TRBV5-1 to TRBJ1-1, with D uncertain. V lost 3 bases and J 0 bases, leaving 12 bases between the germline ends. This CDR3 is 15 amino acids long. Germline V gives CDR1 SGHRS, CDR2 YFSETQ.

V is TRBV7-6 and J is TRBJ2-6; TRBD2 aligns across 8 bases. After removal of 2 bases from V and 0 bases from J, the junction contained 9 bases not matched to a gene. This CDR3 is built from 19 residues. CDR1 and CDR2 (germline): SGHVS, FNYEAQ. CDR3 nucleotide sequence: TGTGCCAGCAGCTTAATGAGTACAGGGACTAGCTCTGGGGCCAACGTCCTGACTTTC. It translates to CASSLMSTGTSSGANVLTF. Full variable domain (missing parts from reference TRBV7-6 and TRBJ2-6): GAGVSQSPRYKVTKRGQDVALRCDPISGHVSLYWYRQALGQGPEFLTYFNYEAQQDKSGLPNDRFSAERPEGSISTLTIQRTEQRDSAMYRCASSLMSTGTSSGANVLTFGAGSRLTVL.

The chain recombines TRBV11-2 with TRBJ2-7; 7 nucleotides line up with TRBD2. The CDR3 has 14 amino acids. The V and J ends lost 0 bases and 4 bases, in that order; junction bases with no gene match: 3. Germline V gene data show CDR1 as SGHAT and CDR2 as FQNNGV. CDR3 loop: CASSLDRGVYEQYF. As DNA, the CDR3 is TGTGCCAGCAGCTTAGATCGGGGGGTATACGAGCAGTACTTC.

V gene TRBV29-1 combines with J gene TRBJ2-7; the D gene is possibly TRBD1 (6 bases). This CDR3 is built from 13 residues. CDR1 is SQVTM and CDR2 is ANQGSEA in the germline V gene. Trimming removed 2 bases from V and 1 base from J, with 9 bases in between. The CDR3 loop is CSVELGGSYEQYF. The DNA of the CDR3 is TGCAGCGTTGAATTAGGGGGTTCCTACGAGCAGTACTTC.

This clonotype was observed a handful of times. The rearrangement joins TRBV18 to TRBJ2-1; 7 nucleotides agree with TRBD1. Germline assignment: CDR1 KGHSH and CDR2 LQKENI. The CDR3 totals 14 residues. V trimming: 3 bases; J trimming: 6 bases; junction bases outside the gene matches: 5. The CDR3, as DNA: TGTGCCAGCTCACCTGACAGGGTAAGCAATGAGCAGTTCTTC. This translates into CASSPDRVSNEQFF.

This chain connects TRBV5-3 to TRBJ2-3, with 7 bases fitting TRBD2. Being an ORF, TRBV5-3 has a function that is uncertain. The V and J ends lost 4 bases and 2 bases, in that order; junction bases with no gene match: 7. CDR3 size: 15 residues. The CDR3 here is CARSLVGGPTDTQYF. CDR3 nucleotide sequence: TGTGCCAGAAGCCTCGTGGGAGGGCCCACAGATACGCAGTATTTT.